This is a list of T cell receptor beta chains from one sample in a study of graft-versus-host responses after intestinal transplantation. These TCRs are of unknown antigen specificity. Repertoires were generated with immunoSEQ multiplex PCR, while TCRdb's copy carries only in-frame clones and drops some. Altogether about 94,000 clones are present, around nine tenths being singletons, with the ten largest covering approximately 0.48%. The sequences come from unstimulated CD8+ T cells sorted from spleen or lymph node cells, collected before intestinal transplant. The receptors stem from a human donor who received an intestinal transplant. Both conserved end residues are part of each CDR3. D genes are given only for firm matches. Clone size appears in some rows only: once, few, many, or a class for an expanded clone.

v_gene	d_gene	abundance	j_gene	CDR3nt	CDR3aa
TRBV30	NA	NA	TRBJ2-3	TGTGCCTGGAGTGTACTGGGCCACACAGATACGCAGTATTTT	CAWSVLGHTDTQYF
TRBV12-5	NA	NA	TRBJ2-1	TGTGCTAGCACCCCCCGGGTAGTTCCCAATGAGCAGTTCTTC	CASTPRVVPNEQFF
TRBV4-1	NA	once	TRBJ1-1	TGCGCCAGCAGCCTTACCGGAGGGGCGAACACTGAAGCTTTCTTT	CASSLTGGANTEAFF
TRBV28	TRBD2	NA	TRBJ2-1	TGTGCCAGCAGTCCCTTTAGCGGGAGATCCTACAATGAGCAGTTCTTC	CASSPFSGRSYNEQFF
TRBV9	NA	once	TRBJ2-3	TGTGCCAGCAGCCAATGGGGGGGCCAAGATACGCAGTATTTT	CASSQWGGQDTQYF
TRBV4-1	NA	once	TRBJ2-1	TGCGCCAGCAGCCAAGATTTGGCCGTGGAGCAGTTCTTC	CASSQDLAVEQFF
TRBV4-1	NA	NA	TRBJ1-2	TGCGCCAGCAGCCCCCCAGCTAACTATGGCTACACCTTC	CASSPPANYGYTF
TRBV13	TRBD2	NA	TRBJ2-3	TGTGCCAGCAGCCCCTCGCCGGGACTAGCGGGGGGGCCTTTCACAGATACGCAGTATTTT	CASSPSPGLAGGPFTDTQYF
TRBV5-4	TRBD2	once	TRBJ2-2	TGTGCCAGCAGCCCGGAGCTAGCGGGAGGGAAAGCCGGGGAGCTGTTTTTT	CASSPELAGGKAGELFF
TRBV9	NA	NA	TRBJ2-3	TGTGCCAGCAGCTTACCGGCAGATACGCAGTATTTT	CASSLPADTQYF
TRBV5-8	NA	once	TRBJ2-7	TGTGCCAGCAGCTACCCCGATCCCCCAGAAGAGCAGTACTTC	CASSYPDPPEEQYF
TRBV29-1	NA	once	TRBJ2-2	TGCAGCGTTGAAGATGAGGTGGTCACCGGGGAGCTGTTTTTT	CSVEDEVVTGELFF
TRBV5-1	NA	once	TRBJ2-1	TGCGCCAGCAGCTTGGCCCCGAGCTACAATGAGCAGTTCTTC	CASSLAPSYNEQFF
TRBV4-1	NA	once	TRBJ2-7	TGCGCCAGCAGCCATCGATCCGGGAGATACGAGCAGTACTTC	CASSHRSGRYEQYF
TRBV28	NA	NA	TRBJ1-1	TGTGCCAGCAGTTTATATGCGGGAAACACTGAAGCTTTCTTT	CASSLYAGNTEAFF
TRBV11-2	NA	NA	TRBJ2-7	TGTGCCAGCAGCCGAGAAGGGGGCTACGAGCAGTACTTC	CASSREGGYEQYF
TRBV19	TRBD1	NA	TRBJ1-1	TGTGCCAGTGGGACAGCGAACACTGAAGCTTTCTTT	CASGTANTEAFF
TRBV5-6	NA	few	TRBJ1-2	TGTGCCAGCAGCGCACAGGGTGCTAACTATGGCTACACCTTC	CASSAQGANYGYTF
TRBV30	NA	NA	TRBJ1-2	TGTGCCTGGAGTCGGGGGGACCTCTATGGCTACACCTTC	CAWSRGDLYGYTF
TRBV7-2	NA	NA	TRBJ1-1	TGTGCCAGCAGCCATGGGGGCGGGAACACTGAAGCTTTCTTT	CASSHGGGNTEAFF
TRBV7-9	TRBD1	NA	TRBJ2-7	TGTGCCAGCAGCCTCGGACAGGCGGGCGAGCAGTACTTC	CASSLGQAGEQYF
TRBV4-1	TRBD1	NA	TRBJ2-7	TGCGCCACCAGAAGCCGGGACAGTAGCTCCTACGAGCAGTACTTC	CATRSRDSSSYEQYF
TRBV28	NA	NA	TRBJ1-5	TGTGCCAGCTCCAGGGAACGGAGCAATCAGCCCCAGCATTTT	CASSRERSNQPQHF
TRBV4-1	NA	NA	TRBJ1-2	TGCGCCAGCACCCCTAAGACAGCCGCATTCAACTATGGCTACACCTTC	CASTPKTAAFNYGYTF
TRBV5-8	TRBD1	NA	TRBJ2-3	TGTGCCAGCAGCCCCGACAGGGGGCGGGATACGCAGTATTTT	CASSPDRGRDTQYF
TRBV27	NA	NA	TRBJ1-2	TGTGCCAGCAGTATCGGGAGGAGGCACTTCTATGGCTACACCTTC	CASSIGRRHFYGYTF
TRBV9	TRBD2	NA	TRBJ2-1	TGTGCCAGCAGTGATAGCGGGAGCGCCTACAATGAGCAGTTCTTC	CASSDSGSAYNEQFF
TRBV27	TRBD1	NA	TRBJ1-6	TGTGCCAGCAGTCCTGGGACAGGTTATAATTCACCCCTCCACTTT	CASSPGTGYNSPLHF
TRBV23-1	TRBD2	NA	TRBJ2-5	TGCGCCAGCAGTCAGGCCGGGACTAGGAGACAAGAGACCCAGTACTTC	CASSQAGTRRQETQYF
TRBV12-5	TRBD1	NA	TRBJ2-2	TGTGCTAGTGGTTTTTGGACAGGGGTGGCCGGGGAGCTGTTTTTT	CASGFWTGVAGELFF
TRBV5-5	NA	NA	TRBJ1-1	TGTGCCAGCAGCTTGGGGGCGGGGGGTTTCACTGAAGCTTTCTTT	CASSLGAGGFTEAFF
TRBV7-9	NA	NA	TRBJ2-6	TGTGCCAGCAGCTACAGAGAGTCTGGGGCCAACGTCCTGACTTTC	CASSYRESGANVLTF
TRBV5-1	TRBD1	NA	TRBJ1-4	TGCGCCAGCAGCGTCCGAGGGGGCACTAATGAAAAACTGTTTTTT	CASSVRGGTNEKLFF
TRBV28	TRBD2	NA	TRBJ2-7	TGTGCCTCGGGACTAGCGGGAAGGAGCTACGAGCAGTACTTC	CASGLAGRSYEQYF
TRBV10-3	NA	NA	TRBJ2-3	TGTGCCATCAGTGTCTCGGGGTGGGGGGGCACAGATACGCAGTATTTT	CAISVSGWGGTDTQYF
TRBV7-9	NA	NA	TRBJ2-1	TGTGCCAGCAGCTCTACCGGGACACCCTTAATGGGCAATGAGCAGTTCTTC	CASSSTGTPLMGNEQFF
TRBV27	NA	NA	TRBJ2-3	TGTGCCAGCAGACTCGCCCCGACAGATACGCAGTATTTT	CASRLAPTDTQYF
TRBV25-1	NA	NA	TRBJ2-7	TGTGCCAGCAGTGAATCTCCTTACGAGCAGTACTTC	CASSESPYEQYF
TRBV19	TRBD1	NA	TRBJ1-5	TGTGCCAGTAGTACCGGGACAGGGAATCAGCCCCAGCATTTT	CASSTGTGNQPQHF
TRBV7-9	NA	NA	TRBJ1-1	TGTGCCAGCAGCTTAATTGTGGGGGGTCCGAACACTGAAGCTTTCTTT	CASSLIVGGPNTEAFF
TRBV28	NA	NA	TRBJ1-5	TGTGCCAGCAGTTTACTGGGGCAGGGTCAGCCCCAGCATTTT	CASSLLGQGQPQHF
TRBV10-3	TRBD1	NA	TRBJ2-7	TGTGCCATCAGTACTTTCCTGGACAGGGGATTATATGAGCAGTACTTC	CAISTFLDRGLYEQYF
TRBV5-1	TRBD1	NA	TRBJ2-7	TGCGCCAGCAGCCCAGGGGGCCAGGCCTACGAGCAGTACTTC	CASSPGGQAYEQYF
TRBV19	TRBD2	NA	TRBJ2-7	TGTGCCAGTAGTATGGTAGCGGGAGAGGGCTACGAGCAGTACTTC	CASSMVAGEGYEQYF
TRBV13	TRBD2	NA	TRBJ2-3	TGTGCCAGCAGCTTAGGTAGCGGGAGGATTGAAGATACGCAGTATTTT	CASSLGSGRIEDTQYF
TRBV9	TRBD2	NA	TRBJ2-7	TGTGCCAGCAGCGTAGATGGGAGGGGAAAGGACGAGCAGTACTTC	CASSVDGRGKDEQYF
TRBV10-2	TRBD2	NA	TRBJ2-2	TGCGCCGCCAGCGGGAGCATCGACGGGGAGCTGTTTTTT	CAASGSIDGELFF
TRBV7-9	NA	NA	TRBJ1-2	TGTGCCAGCAGCTTAGACAGTAACTATGGCTACACCTTC	CASSLDSNYGYTF